This T cell receptor beta chain was captured by sequencing in a study of response to subunit inactivated influenza vaccine. Study-level results: The authors suggested that few new T cells are recruited per seasonal influenza vaccination.

The CDR3 runs to 15 residues. Per germline, CDR1 SGHRS and CDR2 YFSETQ. Trimming shortened V by 4 bases and J by 1 base, and 14 bases separated the two germline ends. TCRdb independently ran MiXCR on the RT-PCR reads; one entry per CDR3 protein. The repertoire holds about 830,000 distinct CDR3 sequences, with about 18% as singletons. This clonotype was picked up many times. Its antigen remains unknown. The gene calls are TRBV5-1 and TRBJ1-1; maybe TRBD1 (5 bases). The TCR comes from a man between 50 and 59 years old who received an inactivated influenza vaccine. The sample consisted of PBMCs from blood, taken around 5 days after vaccination. CDR3 loop: CASSPSIRGNTEAFF. The CDR3 bases are TGCGCCAGCAGCCCCTCGATAAGGGGGAACACTGAAGCTTTCTTT.